The rows below give T cell receptor beta chains drawn from one sample of a study of T cells in Graves' hyperthyroidism and ophthalmopathy. TCRdb re-called the multiplex PCR reads with MiXCR, one entry per CDR3 protein. Of about 500,000 distinct CDR3 sequences listed, over 15% are singletons. The sequenced material came from blood. Source of these receptors: a woman aged 18-29 years with Graves' hyperthyroidism. CDR3s include the opening cysteine and the closing phenylalanine or tryptophan. The D gene is left open where the match is weak. Not every row has a clone size; where given, it reads once, few, many or a size class.

TRBJ2-7,TRBV30,.,few,CAWCPGASYEQYF,TGTGCCTGGTGTCCAGGGGCCTCCTACGAGCAGTACTTC
TRBJ1-3,TRBV19,.,.,CASSIMGSSGNTIYF,TGTGCCAGTAGTATAATGGGAAGCTCTGGAAACACCATATATTTT
TRBJ2-3,TRBV13,TRBD2,many,CASSLKTSLTDTQYF,TGTGCCAGCAGCTTAAAGACTAGCCTAACAGATACGCAGTATTTT
TRBJ1-2,TRBV6-2/TRBV6-3,TRBD1,.,CASSYEDRVFYGYTF,TGTGCCAGCAGTTATGAGGACAGGGTCTTCTATGGCTACACCTTC
TRBJ2-2,TRBV5-6,.,.,CASTQLTGELFF,TGTGCCAGCACCCAACTCACCGGGGAGCTGTTTTTT
TRBJ2-2,TRBV27,TRBD1,many,CASSAPGQGDPNTGELFF,TGTGCCAGCAGTGCCCCCGGACAGGGGGACCCGAACACCGGGGAGCTGTTTTTT
TRBJ1-2,TRBV27,TRBD1,many,CASRRTGDGYTF,TGTGCCAGCAGGAGGACAGGGGATGGCTACACCTTC
TRBJ2-3,TRBV24-1,.,many,CATSDLPPGAGRTDTQYF,TGTGCCACCAGTGATTTGCCCCCCGGGGCTGGGAGGACAGATACGCAGTATTTT
TRBJ2-2,TRBV28,.,few,CASISSGELFF,TGTGCCAGCATCTCATCAGGGGAGCTGTTTTTT
TRBJ2-2,TRBV28,.,.,CASSLYPGELFF,TGTGCCAGCAGTTTATATCCAGGGGAGCTGTTTTTT
TRBJ2-7,TRBV28,.,.,CASSSRTGEQYF,TGTGCCAGCAGTTCCCGGACGGGCGAGCAGTACTTC
TRBJ2-4,TRBV2,TRBD1,.,CASRSVSGTGNAINIQYF,TGTGCCAGCAGATCGGTATCCGGGACAGGCAATGCCATAAACATTCAGTACTTC
TRBJ1-1,TRBV24-1,.,many,CATSEDTGPNTEAFF,TGTGCCACCAGTGAGGATACAGGTCCGAACACTGAAGCTTTCTTT
TRBJ2-6,TRBV27,.,.,CASSLSLFSGANVLTF,TGTGCCAGCAGTTTATCCCTCTTCTCTGGGGCCAACGTCCTGACTTTC
TRBJ2-3,TRBV28,TRBD2,many,CASSRTSGMTDTQYF,TGTGCCAGCAGTCGGACTAGCGGGATGACCGATACGCAGTATTTT
TRBJ1-5,TRBV12-3/TRBV12-4,.,.,CASSLQGRDNQPQHF,TGTGCCAGCAGTTTACAAGGCAGGGACAATCAGCCCCAGCATTTT
TRBJ1-2,TRBV27,TRBD1,.,CASSLGTASNYGYTF,TGTGCCAGCAGTTTAGGGACAGCCTCTAACTATGGCTACACCTTC
TRBJ2-1,TRBV11-2,.,few,CASRLSLAPLLLAPNEQLF,TGTGCCAGCAGGTTAAGTTTGGCCCCGCTGCTACTGGCTCCAAATGAGCAGCTCTTC
TRBJ1-5,TRBV6-5,TRBD1,.,CASSYTTGSGQPQHF,TGTGCCAGCAGTTACACGACAGGGTCTGGCCAGCCCCAGCATTTT
TRBJ2-7,TRBV28,.,many,CASSPTLGHTYEQYF,TGTGCCAGCAGTCCTACACTGGGCCACACCTACGAGCAGTACTTC
TRBJ2-5,TRBV6-2/TRBV6-3,TRBD2,many,CASSPGTSIQETQYF,TGTGCCAGCAGCCCCGGGACTAGCATCCAAGAGACCCAGTACTTC